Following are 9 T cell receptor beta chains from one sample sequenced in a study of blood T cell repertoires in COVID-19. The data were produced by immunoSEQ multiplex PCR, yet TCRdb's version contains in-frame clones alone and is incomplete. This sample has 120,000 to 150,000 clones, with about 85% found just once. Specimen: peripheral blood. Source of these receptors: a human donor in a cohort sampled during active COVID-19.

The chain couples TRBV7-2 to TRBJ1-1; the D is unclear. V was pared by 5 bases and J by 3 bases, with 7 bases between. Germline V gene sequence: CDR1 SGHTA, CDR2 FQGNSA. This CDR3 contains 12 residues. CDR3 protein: CASSPLDTEAFF. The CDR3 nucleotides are TGTGCCAGCAGCCCCCTAGACACTGAAGCTTTCTTT.

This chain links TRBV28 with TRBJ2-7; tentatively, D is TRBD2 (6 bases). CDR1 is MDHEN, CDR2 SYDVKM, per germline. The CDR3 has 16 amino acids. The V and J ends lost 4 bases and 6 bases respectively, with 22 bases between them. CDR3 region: CASSSPAWRAGGEQYF. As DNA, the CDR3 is TGTGCCAGCAGTTCCCCCGCCTGGAGGGCAGGCGGCGAGCAGTACTTC.

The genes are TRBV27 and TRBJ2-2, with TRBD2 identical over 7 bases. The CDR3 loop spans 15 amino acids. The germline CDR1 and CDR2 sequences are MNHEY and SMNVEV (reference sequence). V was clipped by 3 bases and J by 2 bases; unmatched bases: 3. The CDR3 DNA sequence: TGTGCCAGCAGTTTTGGGAGGGCTAACACCGGGGAGCTGTTTTTT. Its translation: CASSFGRANTGELFF.

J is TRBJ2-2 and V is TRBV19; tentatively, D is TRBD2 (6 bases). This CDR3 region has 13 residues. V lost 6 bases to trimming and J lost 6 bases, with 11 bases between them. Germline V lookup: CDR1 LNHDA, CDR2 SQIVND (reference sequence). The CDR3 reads CASRKTSSGELFF. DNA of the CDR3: TGTGCCAGTAGGAAGACTAGTTCCGGGGAGCTGTTTTTT.

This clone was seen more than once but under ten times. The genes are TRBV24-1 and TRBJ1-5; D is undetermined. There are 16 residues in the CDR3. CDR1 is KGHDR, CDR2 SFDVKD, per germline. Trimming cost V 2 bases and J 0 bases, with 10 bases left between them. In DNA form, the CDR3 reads TGTGCCACCAGTGATTCCAGGCTGGATAGCAATCAGCCCCAGCATTTT. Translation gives CATSDSRLDSNQPQHF.

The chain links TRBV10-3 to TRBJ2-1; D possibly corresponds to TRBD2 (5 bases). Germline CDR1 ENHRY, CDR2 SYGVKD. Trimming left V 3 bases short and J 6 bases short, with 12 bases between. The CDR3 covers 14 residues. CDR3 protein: CAISDGEFGNEQFF. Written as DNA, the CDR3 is TGTGCCATCAGTGATGGGGAGTTCGGCAATGAGCAGTTCTTC.

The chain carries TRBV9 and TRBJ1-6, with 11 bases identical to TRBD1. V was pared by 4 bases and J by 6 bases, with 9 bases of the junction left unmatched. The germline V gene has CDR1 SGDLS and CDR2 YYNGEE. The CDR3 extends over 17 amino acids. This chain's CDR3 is CASSPYQDRGPNSPLHF. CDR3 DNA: TGTGCCAGCAGCCCCTACCAGGACAGGGGGCCTAATTCACCCCTCCACTTT.

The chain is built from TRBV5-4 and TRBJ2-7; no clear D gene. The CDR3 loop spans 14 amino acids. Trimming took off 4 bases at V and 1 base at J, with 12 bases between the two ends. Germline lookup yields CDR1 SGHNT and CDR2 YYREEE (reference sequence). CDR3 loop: CASSLMGQSYEQYF. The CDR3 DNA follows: TGTGCCAGCAGCCTTATGGGCCAATCCTACGAGCAGTACTTC.

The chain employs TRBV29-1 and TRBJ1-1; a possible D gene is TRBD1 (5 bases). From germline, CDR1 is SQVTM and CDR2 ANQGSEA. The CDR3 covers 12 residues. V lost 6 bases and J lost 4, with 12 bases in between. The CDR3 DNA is TGCAGCGTCGCTTCAGGGATCACTGAAGCTTTCTTT. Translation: CSVASGITEAFF. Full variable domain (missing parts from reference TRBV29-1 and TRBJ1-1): SAVISQKPSRDICQRGTSLTIQCQVDSQVTMMFWYRQQPGQSLTLIATANQGSEATYESGFVIDKFPISRPNLTFSTLTVSNMSPEDSSIYLCSVASGITEAFFGQGTRLTVV.